Shown below are 11 T cell receptor beta chains from a single sample sequenced in a study of breast tumors, draining lymph nodes, adjacent tissues. TCRdb itself ran the multiplex PCR reads through MiXCR, one entry per CDR3 protein. This table has over 100,000 distinct CDR3 sequences, 20% to 25% appearing once. The lymph nodes were axillary draining lymph nodes from breast cancer patients. Sequencing was carried out using axillary lymph node tissue. The receptors come from a female donor with breast cancer. Some clones in this sample may be carry-over from other donors' samples.

This clonotype was detected ten times or more. The DNA of the CDR3 is TGCAGTGCTAAGGTGGGAGGGCCGGTCTTTTCGCAGTATTTT. It codes for CSAKVGGPVFSQYF. The chain couples TRBV20-1 to TRBJ2-3, with 7 bases fitting TRBD2. Germline V lookup: CDR1 DFQATT, CDR2 SNEGSKA (reference sequence). The CDR3 is 14 amino acids. Losses at the gene ends were 4 bases for V and 10 bases for J; bases not matched to a gene: 14.

The chain joins TRBV15 to TRBJ2-1, with 8 bases identical to TRBD1. The trim removed 1 base at V and 13 bases at J, leaving 3 bases unmatched. The CDR3 is 12 residues long. Germline V gene lookup returns CDR1 LNHNV and CDR2 YYDKDF (reference sequence). In nucleotides, the CDR3 is TGTGCCACCAGCAGAGTGGACAGGGATCAGTTCTTC. It translates to CATSRVDRDQFF.

The J gene is TRBJ2-7, the V gene TRBV6-1; D unclear. The germline gives CDR1 MNHNS, CDR2 SASEGT. The CDR3 contains 13 residues. Trimming cost V 6 bases and J 3 bases, with 12 bases left between them. In nucleotides, the CDR3 is TGTGCCAGCAGGGAGACAAGTATCTACGAGCAGTACTTC. Encoded protein: CASRETSIYEQYF.

This clonotype was recorded at least ten times. This rearrangement joins TRBV4-3 to TRBJ2-3; TRBD2 agrees at 10 bases. The germline CDR1 and CDR2 sequences are LGHNA and YSLEER. V dropped 0 bases and J dropped 1; count of bases not matched to a gene: 1. CDR3 length: 16 amino acids. The CDR3 nucleotides are TGCGCCAGCAGCCAAGAAAGCGGGAGGGGCACAGATACGCAGTATTTT. Translation gives CASSQESGRGTDTQYF.

The sample holds a few counts of this clonotype. This chain joins TRBV11-1 and TRBJ2-5; D possibly corresponds to TRBD1 (5 bases). The CDR3 is made up of 14 amino acids. V was cut by 0 bases and J by 1 base, with 6 bases left in between. The germline CDR1 and CDR2 sequences are SGHAT and FQDESV (reference sequence). The CDR3 DNA follows: TGTGCCAGCAGCTTAGCGCAGGGCCAAGAGACCCAGTACTTC. Translated, it gives CASSLAQGQETQYF.

This clonotype was found many times. The V call is TRBV7-9, the J call TRBJ2-7; 12 bases fit TRBD2. Losses at the gene ends were 5 bases for V and 4 bases for J; bases not matched to a gene: 15. Germline values: CDR1 SEHNR, CDR2 FQNEAQ (reference sequence). CDR3 length equals 18 residues. This chain's CDR3 is CASSPRQGLAGSGYEQYF. CDR3 nucleotides: TGTGCCAGCAGCCCAAGACAAGGACTAGCGGGATCCGGGTACGAGCAGTACTTC.

The chain couples TRBV20-1 to TRBJ2-5; the match to TRBD2 covers 7 bases. V shed 5 bases, J shed 4 bases, and the junction held 16 bases outside the gene matches. The CDR3 loop spans 16 amino acids. CDR1 is DFQATT, CDR2 SNEGSKA, per germline (reference sequence). In DNA form, the CDR3 reads TGCAGTGCTGGTCCCCTAACGGGAGGCCGAGGAGAGACCCAGTACTTC. Encoded protein: CSAGPLTGGRGETQYF.

Remarks on this clonotype: This could be a read error, since a much larger clone is one nucleotide away. The V call is TRBV11-3, the J call TRBJ2-1; D is unresolved. The CDR3 has 13 amino acids. Germline V gene data show CDR1 as SGHNT and CDR2 as YENEEA. V was pared by 2 bases and J by 13 bases, with 15 bases between. The CDR3 DNA reads TGTGCCAGCAGCTTAAACGAGCGCACGCGTCAGTTCTTC. It specifies CASSLNERTRQFF.

This clonotype was recorded many times. The gene calls are TRBV7-2 and TRBJ2-2; D is possibly TRBD2 (5 bases). V was clipped by 1 base and J by 0 bases, with 12 bases between them. The CDR3 sequence is 17 residues long. Per the germline V gene, CDR1 is SGHTA and CDR2 is FQGNSA. As DNA, the CDR3 is TGTGCCAGCAGCTTAGTTAGCGCTAACACGAACACCGGGGAGCTGTTTTTT. Amino acid sequence: CASSLVSANTNTGELFF.

Ten or more counts support this clonotype. The rearrangement uses TRBV20-1 and TRBJ2-1, with TRBD2 as a possible D gene (5 bases). This CDR3 region has 15 residues. The V end lost 2 bases, the J end lost 2 bases, and 13 bases lay between the germline ends. Germline CDR1 is DFQATT and CDR2 is SNEGSKA (reference sequence). CDR3 loop: CSARMASSTYNEQFF. In DNA, the CDR3 is TGCAGTGCTAGAATGGCTAGCAGTACCTACAATGAGCAGTTCTTC.

Comments on this clonotype: A single base separates this from a much larger clone, so it may be a read error. The chain employs TRBV30 and TRBJ1-2; TRBD1 is a possible D gene (5 bases). The CDR3 length is 13 residues. Germline CDR1 reads GTSNPN; CDR2 reads SVGIG (reference sequence). Trimming took 4 bases from V and 6 from J, leaving 15 bases between them. Here the CDR3 DNA reads TGTGCCTGGAACCTAGCCCGGGACCATGGCTACACCTTC. Translating it yields CAWNLARDHGYTF.